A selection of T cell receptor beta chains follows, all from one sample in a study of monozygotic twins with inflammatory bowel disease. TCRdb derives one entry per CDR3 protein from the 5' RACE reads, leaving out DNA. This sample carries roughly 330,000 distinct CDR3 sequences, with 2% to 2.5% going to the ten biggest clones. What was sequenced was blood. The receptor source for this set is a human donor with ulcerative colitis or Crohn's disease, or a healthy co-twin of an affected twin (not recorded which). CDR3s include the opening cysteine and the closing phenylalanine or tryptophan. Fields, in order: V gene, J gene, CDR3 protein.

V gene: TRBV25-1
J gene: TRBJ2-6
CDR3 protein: CASSEYGKGGGANVPTF

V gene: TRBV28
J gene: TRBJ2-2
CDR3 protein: CASSLRFANTGELFF

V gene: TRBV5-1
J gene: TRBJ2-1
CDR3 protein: CASSQTGLAGGYNEQFF

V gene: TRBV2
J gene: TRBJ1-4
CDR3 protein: CASSQGQGYEKLFF

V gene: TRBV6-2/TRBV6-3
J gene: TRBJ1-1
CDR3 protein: CASSPLGYTEAFF

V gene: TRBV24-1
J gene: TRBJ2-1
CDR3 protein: CATSDPGQVSYNEQFF

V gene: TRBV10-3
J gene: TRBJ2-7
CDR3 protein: CAISEPWEAGEDEQYF

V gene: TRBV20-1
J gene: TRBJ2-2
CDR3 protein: CSARRLGSGGTGELFF

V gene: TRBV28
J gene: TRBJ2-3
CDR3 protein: CASPPRDYQWDTQYF

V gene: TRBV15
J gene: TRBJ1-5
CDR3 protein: CATRKDGDQPQHF

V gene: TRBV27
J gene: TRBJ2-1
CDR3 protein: CASSLFERGTSGRTEQFF

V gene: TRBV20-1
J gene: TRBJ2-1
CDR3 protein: CSARDTDVNEQFF

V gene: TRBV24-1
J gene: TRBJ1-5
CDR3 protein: CATSDSLGRQGESNQPQHF

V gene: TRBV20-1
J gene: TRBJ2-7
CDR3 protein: CSARDLGLAGGGYEQYF

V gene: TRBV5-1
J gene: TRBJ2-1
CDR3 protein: CASSARDLHNEQFF

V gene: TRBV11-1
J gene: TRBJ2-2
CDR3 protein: CASSGGTSGRPVTGELFF

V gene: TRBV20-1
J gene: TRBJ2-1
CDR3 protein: CSARGGGWYYNEQFF

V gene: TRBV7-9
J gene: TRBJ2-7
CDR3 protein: CASSLAAGAEQYF

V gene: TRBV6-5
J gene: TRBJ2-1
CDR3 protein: CASSYSGTGVYEQFF

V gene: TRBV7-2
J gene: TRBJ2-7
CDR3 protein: CASSLAPHAYEQYF

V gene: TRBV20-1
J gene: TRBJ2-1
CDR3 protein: CSAPVPLAIGEQFF

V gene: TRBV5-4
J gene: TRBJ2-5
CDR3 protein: CASSLQGAKETQYF

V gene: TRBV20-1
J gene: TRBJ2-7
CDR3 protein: CSARKETASYEQYF

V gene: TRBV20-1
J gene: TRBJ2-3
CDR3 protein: CSASDIGTDTQYF

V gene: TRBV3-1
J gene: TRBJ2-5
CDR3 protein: CASSRSRGLGETQYF

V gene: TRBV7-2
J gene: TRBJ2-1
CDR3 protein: CASSYERAKGEQFF

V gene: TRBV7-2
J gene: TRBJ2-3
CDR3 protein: CASSQMGRTDTQYF

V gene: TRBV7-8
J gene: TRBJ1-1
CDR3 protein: CASSSREPGRDEAFF

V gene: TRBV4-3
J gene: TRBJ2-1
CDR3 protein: CASSQTSGGSNEQFF

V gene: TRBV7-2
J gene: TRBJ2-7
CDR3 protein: CASSHRDWHYEQYF

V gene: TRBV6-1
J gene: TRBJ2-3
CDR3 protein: CASSRSGGTAEDTDTQYF

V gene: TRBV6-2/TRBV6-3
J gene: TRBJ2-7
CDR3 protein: CASSWGASSYEQYF

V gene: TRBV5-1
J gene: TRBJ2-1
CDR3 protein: CASSLDGYNEQFF

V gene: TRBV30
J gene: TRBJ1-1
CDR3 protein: CAWNAAPGEEAFF

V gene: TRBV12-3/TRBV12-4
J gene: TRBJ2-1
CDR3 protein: CATGSGATSSYNEQFF

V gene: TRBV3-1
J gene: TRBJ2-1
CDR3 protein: CASSQVGSGVGNEQFF

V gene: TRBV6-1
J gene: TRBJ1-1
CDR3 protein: CASSPGLKNTEAFF

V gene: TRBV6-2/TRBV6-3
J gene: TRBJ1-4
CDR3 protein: CASSSDGLDEKLFF

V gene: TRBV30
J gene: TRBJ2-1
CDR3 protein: CAWSLFGGTVSGSNNEQFF

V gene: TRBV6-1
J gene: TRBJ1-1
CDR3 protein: CASSSKGTGVTEAFF

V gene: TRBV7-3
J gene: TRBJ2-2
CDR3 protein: CASSPLVDLEVTGELFF

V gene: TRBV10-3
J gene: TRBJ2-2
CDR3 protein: CAISESPPRQGANTGELFF

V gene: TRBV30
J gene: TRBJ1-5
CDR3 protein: CAWSRDRNQPQHF

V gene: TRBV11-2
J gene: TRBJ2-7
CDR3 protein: CASSYTGNTIDF

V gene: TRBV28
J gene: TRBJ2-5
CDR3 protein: CASSFTGPHETQYF

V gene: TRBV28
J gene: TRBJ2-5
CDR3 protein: CASSFGQGYQETQYF